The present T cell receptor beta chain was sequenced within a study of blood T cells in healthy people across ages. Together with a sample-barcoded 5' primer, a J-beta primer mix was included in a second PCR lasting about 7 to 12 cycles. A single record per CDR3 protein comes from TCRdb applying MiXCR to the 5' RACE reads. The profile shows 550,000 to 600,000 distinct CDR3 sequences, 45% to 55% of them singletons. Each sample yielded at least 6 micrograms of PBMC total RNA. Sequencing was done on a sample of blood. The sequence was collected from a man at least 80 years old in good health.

CDR3 residues: CATRSGEQYF. CDR3 DNA sequence: TGTGCCACCCGGAGCGGCGAGCAGTACTTC. The V call is TRBV6-2 or TRBV6-3, the J call TRBJ2-7, with a weak D call TRBD2 (5 bases). This CDR3 is built from 10 residues. Trimming shortened V by 10 bases and J by 6 bases, and 10 bases separated the two germline ends. CDR1 MNHEY and CDR2 SVGEGT come from the germline V gene.